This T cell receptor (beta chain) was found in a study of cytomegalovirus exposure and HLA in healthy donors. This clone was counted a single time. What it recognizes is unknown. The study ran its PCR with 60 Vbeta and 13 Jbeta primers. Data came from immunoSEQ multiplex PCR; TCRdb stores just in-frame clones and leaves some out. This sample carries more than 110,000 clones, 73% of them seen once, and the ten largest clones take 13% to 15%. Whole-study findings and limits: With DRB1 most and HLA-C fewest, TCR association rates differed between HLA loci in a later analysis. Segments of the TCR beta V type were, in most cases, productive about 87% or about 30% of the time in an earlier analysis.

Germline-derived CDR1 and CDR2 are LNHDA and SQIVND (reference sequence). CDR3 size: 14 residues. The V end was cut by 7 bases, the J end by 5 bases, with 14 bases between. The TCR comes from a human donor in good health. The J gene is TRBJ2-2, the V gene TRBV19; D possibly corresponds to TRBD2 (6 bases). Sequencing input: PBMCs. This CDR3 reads CASIPGRGTGELFF. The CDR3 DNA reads TGTGCCAGTATCCCCGGGAGAGGTACCGGGGAGCTGTTTTTT.